This TCR beta chain was documented in a study of OX40 agonist ivuxolimab in advanced cancers. Study results and limitations: Certain nonresponders likewise exhibited a low normalized T-cell clonal expansion. The study observed clonal expansion of CD4+ and CD8+ blood T cells by week 6 at 0.1 to 3.0 mg/kg. Partial responders at 0.1-3.0 mg/kg had among the lowest clonal expansion.

TCRdb's copy holds only in-frame clones and misses some; the assay was immunoSEQ multiplex PCR. In the table there are 70,000 or so clones, almost 90% of which are singletons. A word on this clone: The antigen remains unidentified.

V was clipped by 3 bases and J by 4 bases, with 6 bases between them. CDR1 and CDR2 from the germline V gene are SNHLY and FYNNEI. This CDR3 has 12 residues. V gene TRBV2 combines with J gene TRBJ2-5; a weak D match, TRBD1 (5 bases). The specimen was CD4+ or CD8+ T cells sorted from blood, collected in a trial of the OX40 agonist ivuxolimab. The clonotype was recovered from an adult with an advanced solid tumor such as melanoma, head and neck, liver or kidney cancer. The CDR3 DNA is TGTGCCAGCAGTGACAGGGCAGAGACCCAGTACTTC. Translation gives CASSDRAETQYF.